The 9 T cell receptor beta chains below all came from one sample that was sequenced in a study of beta chain features in type 1 diabetes. Since all of the isolated RNA was reverse transcribed, expressed TCRB transcripts were what got sequenced. Measured with immunoSEQ multiplex PCR; TCRdb has only the in-frame clones, and not every one. The sample shows approximately 300,000 clones, approximately 10% of them seen only once. Sequenced material: naive CD4+ T cells from blood. These receptors were collected from a woman younger than 45 in good health.

V is TRBV13 and J is TRBJ2-3; 10 positions agree with TRBD2. The CDR3 sequence is 15 residues long. The germline gives CDR1 PRHDT, CDR2 FYEKMQ (reference sequence). The V and J ends lost 5 bases and 6 bases, in that order; junction bases with no gene match: 8. As DNA, the CDR3 is TGTGCCAGCAGCCATCTAGCGGGGGCTTCGGATACGCAGTATTTT. Residues: CASSHLAGASDTQYF. Full variable domain (outside the CDR3, taken from reference TRBV13 and TRBJ2-3): AAGVIQSPRHLIKEKRETATLKCYPIPRHDTVYWYQQGPGQDPQFLISFYEKMQSDKGSIPDRFSAQQFSDYHSELNMSSLELGDSALYFCASSHLAGASDTQYFGPGTRLTVL.

V is TRBV5-6 and J is TRBJ1-5; D might be TRBD1 (5 bases). The germline gives CDR1 SGHDT, CDR2 YYEEEE. This CDR3 spans 14 amino acids. Trimming cost V 4 bases and J 4 bases, with 12 bases left between them. The CDR3 loop reads CASSVAGVNQPQHF. The DNA for the CDR3 is TGTGCCAGCAGCGTAGCGGGGGTGAATCAGCCCCAGCATTTT.

V and J are TRBV23-1 and TRBJ2-1; 10 bases agree with TRBD2. TRBV23-1 is an ORF, and what it does is uncertain. This CDR3 region has 18 residues. With 0 bases clipped from V and 4 bases from J, the junction kept 9 bases outside the gene matches. DNA of the CDR3: TGCGCCAGCAGTCAATCACAATGTCCGGGACTAGCGTACAATGAGCAGTTCTTC. Translated: CASSQSQCPGLAYNEQFF.

This chain connects TRBV29-1 to TRBJ1-2; D is perhaps TRBD1 (6 bases). This CDR3 comprises 11 residues. Looked up from germline, CDR1 is SQVTM and CDR2 is ANQGSEA. The ends were cut back, 4 bases at V and 9 bases at J, with 12 bases in the middle. The CDR3: CSVAPQGRYTF. In DNA form, the CDR3 reads TGCAGCGTTGCCCCACAGGGTCGCTACACCTTC.

This clone was seen only a few times. This chain links TRBV4-3 with TRBJ2-1; D not resolved. Germline loops: CDR1 LGHNA, CDR2 YSLEER. The CDR3 consists of 15 residues. V dropped 1 base and J dropped 2 bases, with 9 bases sitting between them. The chain's CDR3 is CASSQGAPTYNEQFF. The CDR3 coding sequence is TGCGCCAGCAGCCAAGGAGCGCCCACCTACAATGAGCAGTTCTTC.

For the CDR3, the DNA is TGTGCCAGCAGATTTATTGCGGGGGGCTACACCTTC. Translated: CASRFIAGGYTF. V is TRBV6-5 and J is TRBJ1-2; D is ambiguous. The germline CDR1 and CDR2 sequences are MNHEY and SVGAGI. This CDR3 is built from 12 residues. The germline V and J ends were trimmed by 6 bases and 8 bases, with 13 bases remaining between them.

This chain connects TRBV19 to TRBJ1-1; 7 positions match TRBD1. CDR3 length: 12 residues. Germline assignment: CDR1 LNHDA and CDR2 SQIVND (reference sequence). V shed 7 bases, J shed 8 bases, and the junction held 7 bases outside the gene matches. CDR3 residues: CASTSTGDEAFF. The CDR3 nucleotides are TGTGCCAGTACTTCAACAGGGGACGAAGCTTTCTTT.

V is TRBV18 and J is TRBJ1-1, with D perhaps matching TRBD1 (5 bases). This CDR3 spans 14 amino acids. Germline CDR1 and CDR2: KGHSH and LQKENI. V was shortened by 5 bases and J by 7 bases, with 17 bases between the two germline ends. CDR3 residues: CASSERRGFSEAFF. The CDR3 bases are TGTGCCAGCTCAGAACGTCGGGGGTTCAGTGAAGCTTTCTTT.

This clone came up a few times. The chain is built from TRBV19 and TRBJ1-5, with D perhaps matching TRBD1 (5 bases). The CDR3 runs to 16 residues. V lost 4 bases to trimming and J lost 3 bases, with 16 bases between them. Germline CDR1 LNHDA, CDR2 SQIVND (reference sequence). CDR3 bases: TGTGCCAGTAGTACCCCCCTAGGGGAAATCAATCAGCCCCAGCATTTT. This sequence encodes CASSTPLGEINQPQHF. Full variable domain (remainder filled in from reference TRBV19 and TRBJ1-5): DGGITQSPKYLFRKEGQNVTLSCEQNLNHDAMYWYRQDPGQGLRLIYYSQIVNDFQKGDIAEGYSVSREKKESFPLTVTSAQKNPTAFYLCASSTPLGEINQPQHFGDGTRLSIL.